Below are 32 T cell receptor beta chains sequenced from a single sample in a study of blood T cell repertoires in COVID-19. Generated by immunoSEQ multiplex PCR, the TCRdb table keeps only in-frame clones and is missing some. This sample has 200,000 to 300,000 clones, with roughly 86% found just once. The specimen was peripheral blood. The receptors come from a woman aged 60-75 years with COVID-19, enrolled during active disease.

The J gene is TRBJ2-5, the V gene TRBV12-3 or TRBV12-4; the D gene is possibly TRBD1 (7 bases). The CDR3 has 13 residues. The V and J ends lost 0 bases and 12 bases respectively, with 14 bases between them. DNA for the CDR3: TGTGCCAGCAGTTTAGCGCAGGCAGGGGGGAAGTACTTC. This codes for CASSLAQAGGKYF.

The chain has TRBV19 and TRBJ2-1; perhaps TRBD2 as D (6 bases). This CDR3 comprises 15 residues. Germline V gene sequence: CDR1 LNHDA, CDR2 SQIVND (reference sequence). V lost 10 bases to trimming and J lost 7 bases, with 23 bases between them. CDR3 loop: CATSLGGAPGNEQFF. In nucleotides, the CDR3 is TGTGCCACCAGTCTGGGGGGAGCCCCGGGTAATGAGCAGTTCTTC.

The genes are TRBV28 and TRBJ2-1, with D maybe TRBD2 (6 bases). Germline assignment: CDR1 MDHEN and CDR2 SYDVKM. The CDR3 loop spans 11 amino acids. The ends were cut back, 6 bases at V and 16 bases at J, with 16 bases in the middle. Written as DNA, the CDR3 is TGTGCCAGCAGACTAGCCGCCTCCTTTTTCTTC. Its translation: CASRLAASFFF.

This chain uses TRBV12-3 or TRBV12-4 with TRBJ2-3, with 12 bases matching TRBD2. Germline trimming cut 3 bases from V and 15 bases from J; bases unmatched to any gene: 7. This CDR3 has 13 amino acids. This CDR3 is CASSLKTSGRGYF. DNA of the CDR3: TGTGCCAGCAGTTTGAAGACTAGCGGGAGAGGATATTTT.

V usage is TRBV6-5 and J usage is TRBJ1-1; 7 bases fit TRBD1. This CDR3 contains 14 residues. V shed 6 bases, J shed 4 bases, and the junction held 8 bases outside the gene matches. CDR1 MNHEY and CDR2 SVGAGI come from the germline V gene. CDR3 nucleotides: TGTGCCAGCAGACCAACAGGGGTGAGCACTGAAGCTTTCTTT. As protein: CASRPTGVSTEAFF.

The V and J genes are TRBV29-1 and TRBJ2-1; 8 bases are a match to TRBD2. The germline V gene has CDR1 SQVTM and CDR2 ANQGSEA. The CDR3 runs 14 residues. J gave up 6 bases and V 4 bases, and 8 bases lay outside the gene matches. CDR3 in amino acids: CSVAAGGFSNEQFF. The CDR3 region has the DNA TGCAGCGTTGCTGCGGGAGGCTTCTCCAATGAGCAGTTCTTC.

The V call is TRBV29-1, the J call TRBJ2-3; 12 bases map to TRBD2. The CDR3 contains 15 residues. The ends lost 8 bases at V and 0 bases at J; junction bases unmatched: 6. CDR1 and CDR2 from the germline V gene are SQVTM and ANQGSEA. Here the CDR3 DNA reads TGCAGCAGTACCGGGACTAGCGGGAGCACAGATACGCAGTATTTT. Its protein is CSSTGTSGSTDTQYF.

This clone was observed a handful of times. The chain couples TRBV7-3 to TRBJ1-1; D might be TRBD1 (5 bases). The germline V and J ends were trimmed by 5 bases and 0 bases, with 10 bases remaining between them. Germline CDR1 and CDR2: SGHTA and FQGTGA. The CDR3 is 14 residues long. As DNA, the CDR3 is TGTGCCAGCAGCCAGGGTGGGATGAACACTGAAGCTTTCTTT. Protein: CASSQGGMNTEAFF. Full variable domain (missing parts from reference TRBV7-3 and TRBJ1-1): GAGVSQTPSNKVTEKGKYVELRCDPISGHTALYWYRQSLGQGPEFLIYFQGTGAADDSGLPNDRFFAVRPEGSVSTLKIQRTERGDSAVYLCASSQGGMNTEAFFGQGTRLTVV.

V and J are TRBV5-1 and TRBJ2-3; 13 bases agree with TRBD2. Germline-derived CDR1 and CDR2 are SGHRS and YFSETQ. There are 16 residues in the CDR3. The trim removed 4 bases at V and 3 bases at J, leaving 5 bases unmatched. As DNA, the CDR3 is TGCGCCAGCAGCCCCCGGACTAGCGGGAGAACAGATACGCAGTATTTT. Translated: CASSPRTSGRTDTQYF.

The chain has TRBV2 and TRBJ2-3; TRBD2 agrees at 9 bases. CDR1 is SNHLY and CDR2 is FYNNEI in the germline V gene. The J segment lost 4 bases and the V segment lost 7 bases, leaving 3 bases of the junction unmatched. The CDR3 is 13 residues long. CDR3 bases: TGTGCCAGCAAGCGGGAGGCAGCAGATACGCAGTATTTT. Residues: CASKREAADTQYF.

The rearrangement joins TRBV30 to TRBJ1-2, with 10 bases that match TRBD1. CDR1 is GTSNPN and CDR2 is SVGIG in the germline V gene (reference sequence). The J segment lost 7 bases and the V segment lost 5 bases, leaving 4 bases of the junction unmatched. The CDR3 length is 12 residues. The CDR3 bases are TGTGCCTGGGCGACAGGGGGCTTTGGCTACACCTTC. This gives the protein CAWATGGFGYTF.

In DNA, the CDR3 is TGTGCCAGTAGTAGCCCAGGGGGACAGATAGGTGAAAAACTGTTTTTT. Its translation is CASSSPGGQIGEKLFF. The chain carries TRBV19 and TRBJ1-4, with 7 nucleotides matching TRBD1. The germline V gene encodes CDR1 LNHDA and CDR2 SQIVND (reference sequence). Germline trimming cut 4 bases from V and 7 bases from J; bases unmatched to any gene: 12. The CDR3 is 16 amino acids.

The chain links TRBV7-2 to TRBJ1-2, with TRBD1 identical over 11 bases. The germline gives CDR1 SGHTA, CDR2 FQGNSA. With V trimmed by 2 bases and J by 6 bases, 5 bases remained unmatched. The CDR3 length is 15 residues. CDR3 nucleotide sequence: TGTGCCAGCAGCTTATCCCTGGGACAGGGGGATGGCTACACCTTC. This sequence encodes CASSLSLGQGDGYTF.

V is TRBV28 and J is TRBJ1-5; a weak D match, TRBD1 (5 bases). The germline gives CDR1 MDHEN, CDR2 SYDVKM. Trimming shortened V by 6 bases and J by 1 base, and 25 bases separated the two germline ends. The CDR3 has 19 residues. CDR3 residues: CASRGGGGDPLLSNQPQHF. The CDR3 nucleotides are TGTGCCAGCAGGGGGGGAGGAGGGGATCCCCTTTTGAGCAATCAGCCCCAGCATTTT.

CDR3 residues: CAISETIGTNNEQFF. CDR3 nucleotides: TGTGCCATCAGTGAGACGATCGGGACTAACAATGAGCAGTTCTTC. The V call is TRBV10-3, the J call TRBJ2-1, with 7 bases fitting TRBD2. Unmatched junction bases numbered 6, after V lost 2 bases and J lost 5 bases. CDR3 size: 15 residues. Germline V gives CDR1 ENHRY, CDR2 SYGVKD.

A single count supports this clone. V gene TRBV9 combines with J gene TRBJ2-2; D perhaps matches TRBD2 (5 bases). V was pared by 3 bases and J by 7 bases, with 22 bases between. The CDR3 loop spans 17 amino acids. Germline CDR1 SGDLS, CDR2 YYNGEE. CDR3 residues: CASSARYQDLVGGELFF. The CDR3 region has the DNA TGTGCCAGCAGCGCCCGATACCAGGACTTGGTCGGCGGGGAGCTGTTTTTT.

The rearrangement uses TRBV19 and TRBJ1-2; maybe TRBD1 (5 bases). Germline V lookup: CDR1 LNHDA, CDR2 SQIVND (reference sequence). The CDR3 is made up of 15 amino acids. Trimming removed 5 bases from V and 4 bases from J, with 17 bases in between. The CDR3 region is CASSPRRGEVYGYTF. DNA of the CDR3: TGTGCCAGTAGTCCTCGTCGGGGGGAGGTCTATGGCTACACCTTC. Drawing the rest from reference TRBV19 and TRBJ1-2, the complete variable domain is DGGITQSPKYLFRKEGQNVTLSCEQNLNHDAMYWYRQDPGQGLRLIYYSQIVNDFQKGDIAEGYSVSREKKESFPLTVTSAQKNPTAFYLCASSPRRGEVYGYTFGSGTRLTVV.

The count of this clone is one. The rearrangement uses TRBV5-1 and TRBJ1-6, with TRBD1 matching over 7 bases. Germline V lookup: CDR1 SGHRS, CDR2 YFSETQ. The CDR3 is 15 residues long. The trim removed 4 bases at V and 7 bases at J, leaving 8 bases unmatched. Here the CDR3 reads CASSLSTGQNSPLHF. The CDR3 bases are TGCGCCAGCAGCCTATCGACAGGGCAGAATTCACCCCTCCACTTT. The complete variable domain, with remaining parts taken from reference TRBV5-1 and TRBJ1-6, reads KAGVTQTPRYLIKTRGQQVTLSCSPISGHRSVSWYQQTPGQGLQFLFEYFSETQRNKGNFPGRFSGRQFSNSRSEMNVSTLELGDSALYLCASSLSTGQNSPLHFGNGTRLTVT.

The chain has TRBV9 and TRBJ1-6; a possible D gene is TRBD1 (6 bases). Trimming shortened V by 0 bases and J by 8 bases, and 12 bases separated the two germline ends. Germline V gene sequence: CDR1 SGDLS, CDR2 YYNGEE. The CDR3 extends over 15 amino acids. Written as DNA, the CDR3 is TGTGCCAGCAGCGTAGACACAGGGAGACATTCACCCCTCCACTTT. This translates into CASSVDTGRHSPLHF.

J is TRBJ2-7 and V is TRBV6-5; maybe TRBD1 (6 bases). Deletions cut 5 bases from V and 5 bases from J, with 13 bases between. This CDR3 contains 13 residues. Germline lookup yields CDR1 MNHEY and CDR2 SVGAGI. The CDR3 DNA follows: TGTGCCAGCAGTAGAACAGGGTCCCACGAGCAGTACTTC. This sequence encodes CASSRTGSHEQYF.

The chain links TRBV19 to TRBJ2-7, with D perhaps TRBD1 (6 bases). The CDR3 contains 14 residues. V lost 7 bases to trimming and J lost 1 base, with 14 bases between them. The germline gives CDR1 LNHDA, CDR2 SQIVND (reference sequence). CDR3 nucleotide sequence: TGTGCCAGTAATTGGGGCAGGGGTTCCTACGAGCAGTACTTC. Its translation is CASNWGRGSYEQYF. Using reference TRBV19 and TRBJ2-7 for the parts outside the CDR3, the full variable domain is DGGITQSPKYLFRKEGQNVTLSCEQNLNHDAMYWYRQDPGQGLRLIYYSQIVNDFQKGDIAEGYSVSREKKESFPLTVTSAQKNPTAFYLCASNWGRGSYEQYFGPGTRLTVT.

This chain links TRBV10-3 with TRBJ1-3, with D hard to call. Germline V gene lookup returns CDR1 ENHRY and CDR2 SYGVKD. V was trimmed by 4 bases and J by 4 bases, leaving 11 bases between them. The CDR3 extends over 14 amino acids. Here the CDR3 DNA reads TGTGCCATCAGTGCGTTGGCTGCAGGAAACACCATATATTTT. Encoded protein: CAISALAAGNTIYF.

The genes are TRBV30 and TRBJ1-2; D perhaps matches TRBD1 (5 bases). The CDR3 extends over 14 amino acids. Trimming pared 2 bases from V and 0 bases from J, leaving 10 bases between. CDR1 is GTSNPN and CDR2 is SVGIG in the germline V gene (reference sequence). CDR3 in DNA: TGTGCCTGGAGTATTCAGGGAACTAACTATGGCTACACCTTC. Residues: CAWSIQGTNYGYTF. Drawing the rest from reference TRBV30 and TRBJ1-2, the complete variable domain is SQTIHQWPATLVQPVGSPLSLECTVEGTSNPNLYWYRQAAGRGLQLLFYSVGIGQISSEVPQNLSASRPQDRQFILSSKKLLLSDSGFYLCAWSIQGTNYGYTFGSGTRLTVV.

This chain uses TRBV7-9 with TRBJ1-4; possible D gene TRBD1, 6 bases. This CDR3 region has 14 residues. Germline-derived CDR1 and CDR2 are SEHNR and FQNEAQ (reference sequence). The germline V and J ends were trimmed by 4 bases and 8 bases, with 14 bases remaining between them. In DNA, the CDR3 is TGTGCCAGCAGCTCAGGAACAGGGATCGAAAAACTGTTTTTT. The encoded protein is CASSSGTGIEKLFF.

The chain joins TRBV6-5 to TRBJ1-2, with D perhaps TRBD1 (6 bases). This CDR3 region has 16 residues. The germline V gene has CDR1 MNHEY and CDR2 SVGAGI. V dropped 0 bases and J dropped 4 bases, with 15 bases sitting between them. CDR3 bases: TGTGCCAGCAGTTACTCTGGGGGCAGGGGTGGCTATGGCTACACCTTC. This gives the protein CASSYSGGRGGYGYTF.

The chain combines TRBV27 with TRBJ1-3; 7 positions match TRBD1. Germline CDR1 reads MNHEY; CDR2 reads SMNVEV (reference sequence). The CDR3 spans 15 residues. J was trimmed by 3 bases and V by 1 base; bases with no gene match: 3. CDR3 protein: CASSLFGTDGNTIYF. CDR3 nucleotide sequence: TGTGCCAGCAGTTTATTCGGGACAGATGGAAACACCATATATTTT.

This chain joins TRBV18 and TRBJ2-3; 8 nucleotides align to TRBD2. J was trimmed by 2 bases and V by 0 bases; bases with no gene match: 1. The CDR3 totals 15 residues. In germline, CDR1 is KGHSH, CDR2 LQKENI. The CDR3 here is CASSPPSGITDTQYF. The CDR3 DNA follows: TGTGCCAGCTCACCACCTAGCGGGATCACAGATACGCAGTATTTT.

The chain has TRBV27 and TRBJ1-2; 8 bases align to TRBD1. V was pared by 3 bases and J by 8 bases, with 11 bases of the junction left unmatched. CDR1 and CDR2 from the germline V gene are MNHEY and SMNVEV (reference sequence). This CDR3 comprises 15 residues. The CDR3 coding sequence is TGTGCCAGCAGTTTGGGACTCACAGGGGGAGTCGGCTACACCTTC. It codes for CASSLGLTGGVGYTF.

The rearrangement joins TRBV12-3 or TRBV12-4 to TRBJ2-7; D is unclear. With 2 bases removed from V and 3 bases from J, the gap between germline ends came to 5 bases. This CDR3 has 12 residues. In nucleotides, the CDR3 is TGTGCCAGCAGTTTAACTCTCTACGAGCAGTACTTC. Its protein is CASSLTLYEQYF.

The chain recombines TRBV6-5 with TRBJ2-7; a possible D gene is TRBD1 (5 bases). V gave up 5 bases and J gave up 7 bases, with 18 bases separating them. CDR1 is MNHEY, CDR2 SVGAGI, per germline. The length of the CDR3 is 14 residues. The CDR3 is CASSQQARQLEQYF. Here the CDR3 DNA reads TGTGCCAGCAGTCAACAGGCCCGCCAACTTGAGCAGTACTTC.

The V and J genes are TRBV18 and TRBJ2-7; possibly TRBD2 for D (6 bases). The CDR3 totals 13 residues. The germline CDR1 and CDR2 sequences are KGHSH and LQKENI. The V end lost 6 bases, the J end lost 2 bases, and 11 bases lay between the germline ends. CDR3 nucleotide sequence: TGTGCCAGCTCCACCTCGGGAGCCTACGAGCAGTACTTC. This sequence encodes CASSTSGAYEQYF.

The V gene is TRBV28, the J gene TRBJ2-7; TRBD1 matches at 9 bases. The V gene's germline CDR1 is MDHEN and CDR2 SYDVKM. CDR3 length equals 14 residues. The ends lost 6 bases at V and 4 bases at J; junction bases unmatched: 7. CDR3 sequence: CASSFGTGNYEQYF. For the CDR3, the DNA is TGTGCCAGCAGCTTCGGGACAGGGAATTACGAGCAGTACTTC.